A selection of T cell receptor beta chains follows, all from one sample in a study of blood T cell repertoires in COVID-19. Clones were read by immunoSEQ multiplex PCR, and TCRdb kept only the in-frame ones, dropping some. The sample shows around 180,000 clones, almost 80% of them seen only once. The sample consisted of peripheral blood. Receptors were obtained from a man between 60 and 75 years old with active or convalescent COVID-19. Each CDR3 is given with its conserved first and last residue.

V: TRBV19
CDR3: CASSMGDRDSEAFF

V: TRBV7-2
CDR3: CASSGGQASSYNSPLHF

V: TRBV7-2
CDR3: CASSYISYEQYF

V: TRBV30
CDR3: CAWSTSGRQQYF

V: TRBV9
CDR3: CASSGPPGLHYEQYF

V: TRBV4-3
CDR3: CASSQGRLTNEKLFF

V: TRBV27
CDR3: CASSQAGQNTEAFF

V: TRBV10-3
CDR3: CAISELGRTSGTDTQYF

V: TRBV9
CDR3: CASSRSPGGGQPQHF

V: TRBV2
CDR3: CASSEHRDTEAFF

V: TRBV6-5
CDR3: CASSTHRGYYGYTF